This T cell receptor (beta chain) appears in the sequencing data of a study of blood T cell repertoires in COVID-19. Study as a whole: Samples representing acute and convalescent COVID-19 were sourced from the United States, Italy and Spain.

The germline V gene has CDR1 MNHEY and CDR2 SMNVEV (reference sequence). The CDR3 sequence is 15 residues long. V was cut by 2 bases and J by 5 bases, with 14 bases left in between. The repertoire was sequenced with immunoSEQ multiplex PCR; TCRdb's copy has only in-frame clones and lacks some. Altogether around 450,000 clones are present, 70% to 90% being singletons, with the ten largest covering about 2.1%. Ages ranged from about 18 to 89 years, with residence in about two dozen US areas. The V call is TRBV27, the J call TRBJ2-3; D may be TRBD2 (7 bases). The sequenced sample was PBMCs or T cells enriched from blood (not recorded which). The receptor was derived from a woman younger than 35 with acute COVID-19. The CDR3 bases are TGTGCCAGCAGTTTAAAGTGGGGGGGCAAAGATACGCAGTATTTT. The encoded protein is CASSLKWGGKDTQYF.